Listed here are 29 T cell receptor beta chains from one sample, sequenced in a study of response to subunit inactivated influenza vaccine. One entry per CDR3 protein, called by TCRdb with MiXCR from the RT-PCR reads. The sample comprises a few hundred thousand distinct CDR3 sequences, 11% to 15% of which are singletons, and 11% rests with the top ten. The sequencing here drew on PBMCs from blood, taken about 13 days after vaccination. The receptors come from a middle-aged man who received an inactivated influenza vaccine.

This clonotype was counted at least ten times. The chain has TRBV14 and TRBJ2-3; D unresolved. The V and J ends lost 4 bases and 8 bases respectively, with 10 bases between them. CDR3 length: 12 amino acids. Germline lookup yields CDR1 SGHDN and CDR2 FVKESK. CDR3 DNA: TGTGCCAGCAGCCCCCTTGGTGCTACGCAGTATTTT. Protein: CASSPLGATQYF.

This clonotype turned up a few times. The chain links TRBV20-1 to TRBJ2-2; D possibly corresponds to TRBD1 (6 bases). The V and J ends lost 4 bases and 0 bases respectively, with 12 bases between them. CDR3 size: 15 residues. Germline V gene lookup returns CDR1 DFQATT and CDR2 SNEGSKA (reference sequence). The CDR3 protein is CSAKSQGSNTGELFF. The CDR3 DNA reads TGCAGTGCTAAGTCGCAGGGGTCGAACACCGGGGAGCTGTTTTTT.

This clonotype was found a few times. The V call is TRBV7-8, the J call TRBJ2-1, with 7 bases matching TRBD1. The ends lost 3 bases at V and 9 bases at J; junction bases unmatched: 8. The CDR3 runs 14 residues. From germline, CDR1 is SGHVS and CDR2 FQNEAQ. CDR3 sequence (DNA): TGTGCCAGCAGCTTGGGGACAGATGTCGGTGAGCAGTTCTTC. Residues: CASSLGTDVGEQFF. Combining the CDR3 with reference TRBV7-8 and TRBJ2-1 gives the whole variable domain GAGVSQSPRYKVAKRGQDVALRCDPISGHVSLFWYQQALGQGPEFLTYFQNEAQLDKSGLPSDRFFAERPEGSVSTLKIQRTQQEDSAVYLCASSLGTDVGEQFFGPGTRLTVL.

This clonotype was detected a few times. The genes are TRBV20-1 and TRBJ2-1; no reliable D call. CDR3 size: 14 residues. V dropped 1 base and J dropped 0 bases, with 7 bases sitting between them. From germline, CDR1 is DFQATT and CDR2 SNEGSKA (reference sequence). CDR3 in DNA: TGCAGTGCTAGAGCGGAAAGCTCCTACAATGAGCAGTTCTTC. Translation: CSARAESSYNEQFF.

V and J are TRBV27 and TRBJ2-6; D uncertain. CDR3 length: 15 amino acids. CDR1 and CDR2 from the germline V gene are MNHEY and SMNVEV (reference sequence). V was clipped by 2 bases and J by 4 bases, with 9 bases between them. The CDR3 DNA is TGTGCCAGCAGTTTAAATCTAATGGGGGCCAACGTCCTGACTTTC. Its protein is CASSLNLMGANVLTF.

This clonotype was counted only a few times. V usage is TRBV7-2 and J usage is TRBJ2-5; D unclear. In germline, CDR1 is SGHTA, CDR2 FQGNSA. The CDR3 runs 14 residues. Trimming removed 4 bases at V and 4 bases at J, with 13 bases between. The CDR3: CASSWNGPLETQYF. The CDR3 DNA reads TGTGCCAGCAGCTGGAATGGACCCTTAGAGACCCAGTACTTC.

V usage is TRBV20-1 and J usage is TRBJ2-5, with D maybe TRBD1 (5 bases). Germline V CDR1 and CDR2: DFQATT, SNEGSKA (reference sequence). Trimming left V 2 bases short and J 7 bases short, with 17 bases between. The CDR3 runs 14 residues. The CDR3 sequence is CSARQGAAPGTQYF. As DNA, the CDR3 is TGCAGTGCTAGACAAGGGGCGGCCCCTGGGACCCAGTACTTC.

CDR3 in DNA: TGTGCCAGCACCACGAGACTAGCCCTTATGCAGTATTTT. Translation: CASTTRLALMQYF. The chain links TRBV6-2 or TRBV6-3 to TRBJ2-3; TRBD2 agrees at 7 bases. The CDR3 has 13 amino acids. The V and J ends lost 7 bases and 11 bases, in that order; junction bases with no gene match: 12. In germline, CDR1 is MNHEY, CDR2 SVGEGT.

This clonotype was observed a few times. The chain links TRBV20-1 to TRBJ2-1; 10 bases map to TRBD2. This CDR3 has 13 amino acids. From germline, CDR1 is DFQATT and CDR2 SNEGSKA (reference sequence). After removal of 1 base from V and 9 bases from J, the junction contained 3 bases not matched to a gene. The CDR3 loop reads CSARGLAGFEQFF. Written as DNA, the CDR3 is TGCAGTGCTAGAGGACTAGCGGGCTTTGAGCAGTTCTTC.

This clonotype appeared many times. Written as DNA, the CDR3 is TGCAGTGCTAGATCCCAGCAGGAGACCCAGTACTTC. It codes for CSARSQQETQYF. V and J are TRBV20-1 and TRBJ2-5; D call uncertain. This CDR3 is built from 12 residues. Between the trimmed V and J ends, which lost 2 bases and 5 bases, there was a span of 9 bases. CDR1 and CDR2 (germline): DFQATT, SNEGSKA (reference sequence).

This clonotype was observed at least ten times. The chain recombines TRBV7-2 with TRBJ2-5; the match to TRBD2 covers 12 bases. Germline V gene sequence: CDR1 SGHTA, CDR2 FQGNSA. The CDR3 covers 17 residues. V gave up 2 bases and J gave up 5 bases; unmatched junction bases: 9. The CDR3 here is CASSLTTSGGLEETQYF. The DNA for the CDR3 is TGTGCCAGCAGCTTAACGACTAGCGGGGGCCTGGAGGAGACCCAGTACTTC.

The J gene is TRBJ2-5, the V gene TRBV12-3 or TRBV12-4, with D maybe TRBD1 (5 bases). CDR3 length equals 13 residues. Trimming pared 6 bases from V and 5 bases from J, leaving 13 bases between. The CDR3 spells CASSPGRAETQYF. CDR3 bases: TGTGCCAGCAGCCCCGGCAGGGCCGAGACCCAGTACTTC.

This clonotype appeared a few times. The chain couples TRBV5-5 to TRBJ2-4, with 9 bases aligning to TRBD1. Looked up from germline, CDR1 is SGHKS and CDR2 is YYEKEE (reference sequence). The CDR3 covers 16 residues. Losses at the gene ends were 1 base for V and 8 bases for J; bases not matched to a gene: 10. The CDR3 region is CASSLIGGTGKDIQYF. The CDR3 coding sequence is TGTGCCAGCAGCTTGATCGGGGGGACAGGGAAGGACATTCAGTACTTC.

This clonotype appeared a few times. This rearrangement joins TRBV6-5 to TRBJ1-3; possibly TRBD1 for D (6 bases). V lost 2 bases to trimming and J lost 2 bases, with 7 bases between them. The CDR3 totals 14 residues. Germline V gene sequence: CDR1 MNHEY, CDR2 SVGAGI. The CDR3 protein is CASSYAGAGNTIYF. CDR3 DNA sequence: TGTGCCAGCAGTTACGCAGGGGCTGGAAACACCATATATTTT.

The sample holds a few counts of this clonotype. The rearrangement links TRBV20-1 to TRBJ2-3, with 10 bases identical to TRBD1. This CDR3 region has 16 residues. Trimming took 4 bases from V and 2 from J; bases not matched to a gene: 9. Germline assignment: CDR1 DFQATT and CDR2 SNEGSKA (reference sequence). DNA of the CDR3: TGCAGTGCTATGGGTTGGGGACAGGGGATCACAGATACGCAGTATTTT. Protein product: CSAMGWGQGITDTQYF.

This chain joins TRBV5-1 and TRBJ2-1; TRBD1 aligns across 9 bases. The CDR3 has 16 amino acids. V trimming: 0 bases; J trimming: 7 bases; junction bases outside the gene matches: 8. From germline, CDR1 is SGHRS and CDR2 YFSETQ. This chain's CDR3 is CASSLVPGQGKNEQFF. CDR3 DNA: TGCGCCAGCAGCTTGGTGCCTGGACAGGGGAAGAATGAGCAGTTCTTC.

There are a few counts of this clonotype. This chain links TRBV6-2 or TRBV6-3 with TRBJ2-5, with 8 positions matching TRBD2. Germline-derived CDR1 and CDR2 are MNHEY and SVGEGT. The CDR3 contains 16 residues. Germline trimming cut 2 bases from V and 0 bases from J; bases unmatched to any gene: 5. DNA for the CDR3: TGTGCCAGCAGTTACCTCGGCGGGGGGTACCAAGAGACCCAGTACTTC. It codes for CASSYLGGGYQETQYF.

This sequence joins TRBV4-1 and TRBJ2-1; TRBD1 aligns across 7 bases. The CDR3 length is 17 residues. After removal of 0 bases from V and 8 bases from J, the junction contained 13 bases not matched to a gene. Germline V gives CDR1 MGHRA, CDR2 YSYEKL. The CDR3 protein is CASSQDLRGRGVDEQFF. The CDR3 coding sequence is TGCGCCAGCAGCCAAGACCTCAGGGGGAGAGGTGTTGATGAGCAGTTCTTC.

This clonotype was observed a handful of times. The CDR3 reads CSVEMGHGYEQYF. As DNA, the CDR3 is TGCAGCGTTGAAATGGGACACGGATACGAGCAGTACTTC. This chain connects TRBV29-1 to TRBJ2-7; TRBD1 might be the D (6 bases). The CDR3 is 13 residues long. From germline, CDR1 is SQVTM and CDR2 ANQGSEA. Trimming cost V 2 bases and J 4 bases, with 12 bases left between them.

The CDR3 spells CSARELTLGGETQYF. The CDR3 DNA reads as TGCAGTGCTAGAGAGTTAACCCTAGGAGGTGAGACCCAGTACTTC. The chain links TRBV20-1 to TRBJ2-5, with D possibly being TRBD2 (5 bases). The CDR3 is 15 amino acids. In germline, CDR1 is DFQATT, CDR2 SNEGSKA (reference sequence). The V end was cut by 0 bases, the J end by 5 bases, with 16 bases between.

The rearrangement joins TRBV27 to TRBJ2-4, with D maybe TRBD1 (6 bases). Looked up from germline, CDR1 is MNHEY and CDR2 is SMNVEV (reference sequence). The CDR3 runs to 16 residues. V was clipped by 7 bases and J by 4 bases, with 20 bases between them. The CDR3 spells CASTSFRTGRKNIQYF. The CDR3 bases are TGTGCCAGCACCTCCTTCAGAACAGGGAGAAAAAACATTCAGTACTTC.

The CDR3 here is CASSLRQDGTGELFF. CDR3 sequence (DNA): TGCGCCAGCAGCTTAAGGCAGGACGGCACCGGGGAGCTGTTTTTT. The chain couples TRBV5-1 to TRBJ2-2; no clear D. The germline V gene encodes CDR1 SGHRS and CDR2 YFSETQ. Trimming removed 2 bases from V and 4 bases from J, with 12 bases in between. CDR3 size: 15 residues.

This clonotype was counted only a few times. The rearrangement links TRBV7-2 to TRBJ2-5, with TRBD2 identical over 7 bases. The V segment lost 3 bases and the J segment 4 bases; nucleotides outside the gene matches: 11. Per germline, CDR1 SGHTA and CDR2 FQGNSA. This CDR3 contains 16 residues. The DNA for the CDR3 is TGTGCCAGCAGCTTGATAGCGGGTCCGCGGGGAGAGACCCAGTACTTC. Amino acid sequence: CASSLIAGPRGETQYF.

This rearrangement joins TRBV19 to TRBJ2-2; no clear D. V dropped 1 base and J dropped 4 bases, with 7 bases sitting between them. CDR3 size: 14 residues. The V gene's germline CDR1 is LNHDA and CDR2 SQIVND (reference sequence). The CDR3 region has the DNA TGTGCCAGTAGTATAGCCCAGTTCACCGGGGAGCTGTTTTTT. Protein: CASSIAQFTGELFF.

The CDR3 bases are TGCGCCAGCAGCCCGATAGGGGCCCGCAGCGAAGCTTTCTTT. Translation: CASSPIGARSEAFF. The J gene is TRBJ1-1, the V gene TRBV5-1; TRBD1 is a possible D gene (5 bases). The length of the CDR3 is 14 residues. Between the trimmed V and J ends, which lost 4 bases and 8 bases, there was a span of 18 bases. In germline, CDR1 is SGHRS, CDR2 YFSETQ. Looking up the rest from reference TRBV5-1 and TRBJ1-1 gives the full variable domain: KAGVTQTPRYLIKTRGQQVTLSCSPISGHRSVSWYQQTPGQGLQFLFEYFSETQRNKGNFPGRFSGRQFSNSRSEMNVSTLELGDSALYLCASSPIGARSEAFFGQGTRLTVV.

The chain links TRBV24-1 to TRBJ2-3, with TRBD2 as a possible D gene (6 bases). CDR3 length: 13 residues. Germline CDR1 and CDR2: KGHDR and SFDVKD. Trimming removed 12 bases from V and 1 base from J, with 13 bases in between. The CDR3 region is CAASSGGTDTQYF. The DNA of the CDR3 is TGTGCCGCCTCCTCGGGGGGCACAGATACGCAGTATTTT.

In its sample, this clonotype was seen a few times. This sequence joins TRBV3-1 and TRBJ2-1; 14 bases map to TRBD2. The germline CDR1 and CDR2 sequences are LGHDT and YNNKEL (reference sequence). CDR3 length: 15 residues. Trimming cost V 3 bases and J 8 bases; bases outside gene matches: 3. The CDR3 coding sequence is TGTGCCAGCAGCCAGGGACTAGCGGGAGACTATGAGCAGTTCTTC. Translated: CASSQGLAGDYEQFF.

The chain recombines TRBV20-1 with TRBJ2-5; 7 bases agree with TRBD1. Germline CDR1 is DFQATT and CDR2 is SNEGSKA (reference sequence). This CDR3 is 12 amino acids long. V dropped 6 bases and J dropped 3; count of bases not matched to a gene: 4. CDR3 amino acids: CSATGTEETQYF. CDR3 DNA: TGCAGTGCGACCGGGACAGAAGAGACCCAGTACTTC.

This clonotype appeared a few times. The chain combines TRBV5-1 with TRBJ2-1; 13 bases are a match to TRBD2. Germline CDR1 is SGHRS and CDR2 is YFSETQ. The CDR3 sequence is 15 residues long. The J segment lost 7 bases and the V segment lost 2 bases, leaving 3 bases of the junction unmatched. The CDR3 sequence: CASSLLAGGQNEQFF. The DNA for the CDR3 is TGCGCCAGCAGCTTACTAGCGGGGGGGCAAAATGAGCAGTTCTTC.